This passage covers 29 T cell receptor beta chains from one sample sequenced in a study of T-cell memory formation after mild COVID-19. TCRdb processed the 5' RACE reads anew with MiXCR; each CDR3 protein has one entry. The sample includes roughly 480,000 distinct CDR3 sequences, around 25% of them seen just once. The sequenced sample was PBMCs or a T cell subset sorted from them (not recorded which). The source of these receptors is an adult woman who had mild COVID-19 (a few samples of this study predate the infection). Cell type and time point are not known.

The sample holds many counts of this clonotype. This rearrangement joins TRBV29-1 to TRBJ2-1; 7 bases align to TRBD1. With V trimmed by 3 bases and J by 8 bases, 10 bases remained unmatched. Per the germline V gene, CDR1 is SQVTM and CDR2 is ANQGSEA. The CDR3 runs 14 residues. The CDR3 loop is CSVEGQGVRDEQFF. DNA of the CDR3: TGCAGCGTTGAGGGTCAGGGGGTTAGAGATGAGCAGTTCTTC.

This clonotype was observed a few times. CDR3 amino acids: CASSLAVSGTDEQFF. In nucleotides, the CDR3 is TGCGCCAGCAGCTTAGCGGTCTCGGGCACGGATGAGCAGTTCTTC. The chain is built from TRBV5-1 and TRBJ2-1; perhaps TRBD2 as D (5 bases). The CDR3 spans 15 residues. V lost 2 bases and J 8 bases, leaving 17 bases between the germline ends. The V gene's germline CDR1 is SGHRS and CDR2 YFSETQ. The full variable domain, its missing parts supplied by reference TRBV5-1 and TRBJ2-1, is KAGVTQTPRYLIKTRGQQVTLSCSPISGHRSVSWYQQTPGQGLQFLFEYFSETQRNKGNFPGRFSGRQFSNSRSEMNVSTLELGDSALYLCASSLAVSGTDEQFFGPGTRLTVL.

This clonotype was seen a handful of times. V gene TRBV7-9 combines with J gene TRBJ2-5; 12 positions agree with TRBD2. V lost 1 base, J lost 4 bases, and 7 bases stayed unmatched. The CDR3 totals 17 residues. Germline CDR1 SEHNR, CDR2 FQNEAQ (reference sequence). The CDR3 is CASSLGYRTSGIETQYF. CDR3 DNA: TGTGCCAGCAGCTTAGGATACCGGACTAGCGGGATAGAGACCCAGTACTTC.

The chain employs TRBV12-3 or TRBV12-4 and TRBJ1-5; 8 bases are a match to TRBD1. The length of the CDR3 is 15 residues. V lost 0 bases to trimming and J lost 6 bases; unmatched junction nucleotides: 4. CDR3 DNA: TGTGCCAGCAGTTTAGCCAGGGGGCAGGTTCAGCCCCAGCATTTT. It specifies CASSLARGQVQPQHF.

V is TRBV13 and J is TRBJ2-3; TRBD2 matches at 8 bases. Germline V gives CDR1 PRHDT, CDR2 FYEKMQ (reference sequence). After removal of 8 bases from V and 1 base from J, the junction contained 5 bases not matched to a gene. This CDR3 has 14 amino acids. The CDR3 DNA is TGTGCCAGCCGAAAGACTAGCGGCACAGATACGCAGTATTTT. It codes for CASRKTSGTDTQYF.

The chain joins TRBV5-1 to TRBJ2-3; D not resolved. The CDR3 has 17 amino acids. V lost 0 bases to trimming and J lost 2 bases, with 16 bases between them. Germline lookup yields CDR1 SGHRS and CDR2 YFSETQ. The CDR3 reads CASSLAPTGPPTDTQYF. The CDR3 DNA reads TGCGCCAGCAGCTTGGCTCCAACTGGTCCCCCCACAGATACGCAGTATTTT.

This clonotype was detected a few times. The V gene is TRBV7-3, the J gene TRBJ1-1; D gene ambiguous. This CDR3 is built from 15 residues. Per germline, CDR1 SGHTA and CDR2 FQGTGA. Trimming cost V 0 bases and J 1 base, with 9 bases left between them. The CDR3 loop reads CASSLTGSRNTEAFF. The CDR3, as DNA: TGTGCCAGCAGCTTAACGGGCAGCAGGAACACTGAAGCTTTCTTT.

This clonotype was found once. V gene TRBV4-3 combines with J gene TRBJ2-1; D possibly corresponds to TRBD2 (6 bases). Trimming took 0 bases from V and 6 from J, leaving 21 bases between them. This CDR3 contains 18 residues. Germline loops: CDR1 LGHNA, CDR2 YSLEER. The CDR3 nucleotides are TGCGCCAGCAGCCAAGATGGTTCGGGGACTCTCCTACTCAATGAGCAGTTCTTC. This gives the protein CASSQDGSGTLLLNEQFF.

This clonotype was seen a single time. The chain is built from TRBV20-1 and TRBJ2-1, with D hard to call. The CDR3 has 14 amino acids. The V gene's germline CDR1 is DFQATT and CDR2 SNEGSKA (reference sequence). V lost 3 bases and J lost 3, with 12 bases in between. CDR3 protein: CSASGGERYNEQFF. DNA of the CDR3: TGCAGTGCTAGCGGCGGTGAGCGCTACAATGAGCAGTTCTTC.

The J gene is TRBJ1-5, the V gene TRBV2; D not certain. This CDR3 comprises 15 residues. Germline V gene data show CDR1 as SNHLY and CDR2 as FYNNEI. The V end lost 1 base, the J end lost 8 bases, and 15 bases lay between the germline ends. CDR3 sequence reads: CASSEDGIRREPQHF. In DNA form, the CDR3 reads TGTGCCAGCAGTGAAGATGGGATACGGCGAGAGCCCCAGCATTTT.

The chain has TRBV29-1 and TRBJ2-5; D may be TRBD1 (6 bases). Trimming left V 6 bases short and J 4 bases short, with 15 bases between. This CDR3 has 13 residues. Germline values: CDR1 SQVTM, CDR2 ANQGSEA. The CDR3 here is CSVVRGSGETQYF. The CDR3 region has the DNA TGCAGCGTGGTCAGGGGAAGCGGAGAGACCCAGTACTTC.

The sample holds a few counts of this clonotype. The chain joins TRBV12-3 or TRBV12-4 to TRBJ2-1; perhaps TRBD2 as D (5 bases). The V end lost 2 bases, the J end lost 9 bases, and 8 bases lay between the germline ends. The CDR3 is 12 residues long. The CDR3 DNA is TGTGCCAGCAGTTTATATGGGAGTGAGCAGTTCTTC. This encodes CASSLYGSEQFF.

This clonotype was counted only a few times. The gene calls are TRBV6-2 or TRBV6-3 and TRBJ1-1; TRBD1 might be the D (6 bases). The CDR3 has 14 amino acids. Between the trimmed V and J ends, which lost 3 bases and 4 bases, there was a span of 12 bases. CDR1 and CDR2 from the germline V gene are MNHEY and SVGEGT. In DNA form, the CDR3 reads TGTGCCAGCAGTTATGATAGGGGGACCACTGAAGCTTTCTTT. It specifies CASSYDRGTTEAFF.

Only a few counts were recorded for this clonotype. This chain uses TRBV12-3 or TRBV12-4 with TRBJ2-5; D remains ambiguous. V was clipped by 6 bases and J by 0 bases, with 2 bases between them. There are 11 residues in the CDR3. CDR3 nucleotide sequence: TGTGCCAGCAGAGACCAAGAGACCCAGTACTTC. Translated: CASRDQETQYF.

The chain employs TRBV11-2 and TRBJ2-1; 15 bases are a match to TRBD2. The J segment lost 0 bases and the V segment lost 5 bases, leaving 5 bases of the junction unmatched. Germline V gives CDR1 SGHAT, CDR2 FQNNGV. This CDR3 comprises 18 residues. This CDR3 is CASSLGLAGGPSYNEQFF. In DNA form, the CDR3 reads TGTGCCAGCAGCCTCGGACTAGCGGGAGGGCCCTCCTACAATGAGCAGTTCTTC. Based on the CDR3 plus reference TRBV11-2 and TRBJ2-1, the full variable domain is EAGVAQSPRYKIIEKRQSVAFWCNPISGHATLYWYQQILGQGPKLLIQFQNNGVVDDSQLPKDRFSAERLKGVDSTLKIQPAKLEDSAVYLCASSLGLAGGPSYNEQFFGPGTRLTVL.

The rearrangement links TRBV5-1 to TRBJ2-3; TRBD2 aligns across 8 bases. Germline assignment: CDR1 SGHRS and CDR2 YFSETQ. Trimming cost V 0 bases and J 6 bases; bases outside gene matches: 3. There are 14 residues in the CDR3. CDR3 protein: CASSLAGRGDTQYF. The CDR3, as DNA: TGCGCCAGCAGCTTGGCCGGGAGGGGGGATACGCAGTATTTT.

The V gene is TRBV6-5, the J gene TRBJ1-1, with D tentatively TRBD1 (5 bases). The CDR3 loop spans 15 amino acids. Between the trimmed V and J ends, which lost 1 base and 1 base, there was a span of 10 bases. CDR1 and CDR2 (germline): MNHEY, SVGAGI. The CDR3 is CASSYYRQPNTEAFF. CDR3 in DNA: TGTGCCAGCAGTTACTACAGACAGCCGAACACTGAAGCTTTCTTT.

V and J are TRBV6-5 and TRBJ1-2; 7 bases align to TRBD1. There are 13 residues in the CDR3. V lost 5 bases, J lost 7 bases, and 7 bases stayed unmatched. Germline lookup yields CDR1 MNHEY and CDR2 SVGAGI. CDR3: CASSVTGFVGYTF. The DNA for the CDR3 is TGTGCCAGCAGTGTGACAGGGTTTGTTGGCTACACCTTC.

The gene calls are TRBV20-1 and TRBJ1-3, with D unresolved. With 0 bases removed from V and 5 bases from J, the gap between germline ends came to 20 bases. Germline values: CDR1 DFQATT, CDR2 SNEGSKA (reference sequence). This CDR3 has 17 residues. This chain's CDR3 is CSAREGVGTPSRNTIYF. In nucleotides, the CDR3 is TGCAGTGCTAGAGAGGGAGTGGGCACCCCGTCCCGAAACACCATATATTTT.

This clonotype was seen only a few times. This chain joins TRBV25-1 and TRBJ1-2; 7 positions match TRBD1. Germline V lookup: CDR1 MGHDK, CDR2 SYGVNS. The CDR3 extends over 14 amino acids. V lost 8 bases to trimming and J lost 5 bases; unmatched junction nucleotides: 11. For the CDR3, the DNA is TGTGCCAGCTCACAAACAGGGGAGCTGTATGGCTACACCTTC. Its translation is CASSQTGELYGYTF.

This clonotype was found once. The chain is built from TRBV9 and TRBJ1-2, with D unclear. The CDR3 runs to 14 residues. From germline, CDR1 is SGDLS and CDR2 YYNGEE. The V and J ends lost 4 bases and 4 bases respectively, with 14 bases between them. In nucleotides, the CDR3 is TGTGCCAGCAGCCCCAGCCGAGCAGGCTATGGCTACACCTTC. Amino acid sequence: CASSPSRAGYGYTF. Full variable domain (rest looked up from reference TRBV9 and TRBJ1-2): DSGVTQTPKHLITATGQRVTLRCSPRSGDLSVYWYQQSLDQGLQFLIQYYNGEERAKGNILERFSAQQFPDLHSELNLSSLELGDSALYFCASSPSRAGYGYTFGSGTRLTVV.

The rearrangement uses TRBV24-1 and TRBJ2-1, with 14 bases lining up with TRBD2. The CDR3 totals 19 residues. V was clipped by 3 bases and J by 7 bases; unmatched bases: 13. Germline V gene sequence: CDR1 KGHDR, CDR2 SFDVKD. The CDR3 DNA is TGTGCCACCAGTGATCCACGACAGGGACTAGCGGGAGCAGCGAATGAGCAGTTCTTC. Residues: CATSDPRQGLAGAANEQFF.

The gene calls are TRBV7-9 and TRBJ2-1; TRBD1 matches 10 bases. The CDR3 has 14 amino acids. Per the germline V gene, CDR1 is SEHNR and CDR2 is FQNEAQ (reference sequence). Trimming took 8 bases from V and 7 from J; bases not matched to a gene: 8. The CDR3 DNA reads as TGTGCCAGCCGTCCGGGACAGGGGTATAATGAGCAGTTCTTC. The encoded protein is CASRPGQGYNEQFF.

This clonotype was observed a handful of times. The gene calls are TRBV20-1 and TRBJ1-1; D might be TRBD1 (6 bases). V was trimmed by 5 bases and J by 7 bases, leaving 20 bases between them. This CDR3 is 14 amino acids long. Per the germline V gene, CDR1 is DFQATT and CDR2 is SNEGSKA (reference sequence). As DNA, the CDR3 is TGCAGTGCTTCCCTCCTGGGGGGCCGGGGTGAAGCTTTCTTT. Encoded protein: CSASLLGGRGEAFF.

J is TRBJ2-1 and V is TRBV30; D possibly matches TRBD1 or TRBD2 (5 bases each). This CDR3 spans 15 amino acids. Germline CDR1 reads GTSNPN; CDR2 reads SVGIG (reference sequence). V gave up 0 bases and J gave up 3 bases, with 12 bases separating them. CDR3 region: CAWSVRLGDYNEQFF. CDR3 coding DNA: TGTGCCTGGAGTGTCAGACTGGGGGACTACAATGAGCAGTTCTTC.

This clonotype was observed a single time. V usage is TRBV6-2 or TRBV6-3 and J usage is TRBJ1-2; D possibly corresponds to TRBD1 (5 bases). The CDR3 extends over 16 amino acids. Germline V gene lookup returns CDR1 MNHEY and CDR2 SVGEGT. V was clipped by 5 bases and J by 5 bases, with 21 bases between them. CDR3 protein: CASSPQGSSSPYGYTF. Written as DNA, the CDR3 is TGTGCCAGCAGTCCGCAGGGTTCGAGTTCCCCTTATGGCTACACCTTC.

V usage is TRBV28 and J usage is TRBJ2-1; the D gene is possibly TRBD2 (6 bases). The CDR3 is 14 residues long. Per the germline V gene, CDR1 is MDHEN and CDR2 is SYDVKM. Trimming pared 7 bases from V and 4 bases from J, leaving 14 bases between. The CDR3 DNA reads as TGTGCCAGCACTCCGGGACTGATATACAATGAGCAGTTCTTC. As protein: CASTPGLIYNEQFF.

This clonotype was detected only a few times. The CDR3 loop reads CASSQEPGIKYEQYF. The DNA for the CDR3 is TGCGCCAGCAGCCAAGAACCAGGGATTAAGTACGAGCAGTACTTC. The chain links TRBV4-1 to TRBJ2-7; maybe TRBD1 (5 bases). The length of the CDR3 is 15 residues. The V gene's germline CDR1 is MGHRA and CDR2 YSYEKL. Between the trimmed V and J ends, which lost 0 bases and 4 bases, there was a span of 13 bases.

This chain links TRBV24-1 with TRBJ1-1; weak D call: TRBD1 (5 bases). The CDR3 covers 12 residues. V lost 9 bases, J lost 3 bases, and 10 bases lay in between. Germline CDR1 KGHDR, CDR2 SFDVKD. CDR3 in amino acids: CATAGGDTEAFF. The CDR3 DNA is TGTGCCACCGCGGGAGGGGACACTGAAGCTTTCTTT.